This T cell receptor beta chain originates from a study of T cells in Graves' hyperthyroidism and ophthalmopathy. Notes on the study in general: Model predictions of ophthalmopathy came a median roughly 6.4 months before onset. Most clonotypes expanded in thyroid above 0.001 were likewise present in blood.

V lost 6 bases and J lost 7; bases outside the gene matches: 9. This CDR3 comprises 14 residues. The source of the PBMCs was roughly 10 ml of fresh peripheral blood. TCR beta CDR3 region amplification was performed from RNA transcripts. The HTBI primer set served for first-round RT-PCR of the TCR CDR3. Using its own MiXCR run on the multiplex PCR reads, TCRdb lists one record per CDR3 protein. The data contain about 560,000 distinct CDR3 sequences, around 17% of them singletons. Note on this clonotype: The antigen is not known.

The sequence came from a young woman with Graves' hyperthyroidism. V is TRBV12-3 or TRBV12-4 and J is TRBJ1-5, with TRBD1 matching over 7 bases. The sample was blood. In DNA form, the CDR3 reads TGTGCCAGCAGGGAAGGGGGCCGCGGACAGCCCCAGCATTTT. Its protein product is CASREGGRGQPQHF.